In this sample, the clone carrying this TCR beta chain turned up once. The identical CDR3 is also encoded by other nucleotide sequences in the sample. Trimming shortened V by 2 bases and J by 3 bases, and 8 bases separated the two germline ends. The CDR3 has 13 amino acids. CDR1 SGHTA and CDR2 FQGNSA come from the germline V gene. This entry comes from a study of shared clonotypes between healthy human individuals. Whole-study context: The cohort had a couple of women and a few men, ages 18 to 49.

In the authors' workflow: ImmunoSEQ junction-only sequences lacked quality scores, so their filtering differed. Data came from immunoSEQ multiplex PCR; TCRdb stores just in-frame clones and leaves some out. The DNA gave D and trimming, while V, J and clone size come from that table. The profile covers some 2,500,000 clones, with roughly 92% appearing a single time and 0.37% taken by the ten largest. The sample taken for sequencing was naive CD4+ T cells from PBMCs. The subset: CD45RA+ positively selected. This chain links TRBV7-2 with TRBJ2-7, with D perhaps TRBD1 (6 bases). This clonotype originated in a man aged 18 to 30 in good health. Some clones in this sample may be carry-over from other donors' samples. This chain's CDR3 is CASSLRGNYEQYF. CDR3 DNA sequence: TGTGCCAGCAGCTTAAGGGGGAACTACGAGCAGTACTTC.